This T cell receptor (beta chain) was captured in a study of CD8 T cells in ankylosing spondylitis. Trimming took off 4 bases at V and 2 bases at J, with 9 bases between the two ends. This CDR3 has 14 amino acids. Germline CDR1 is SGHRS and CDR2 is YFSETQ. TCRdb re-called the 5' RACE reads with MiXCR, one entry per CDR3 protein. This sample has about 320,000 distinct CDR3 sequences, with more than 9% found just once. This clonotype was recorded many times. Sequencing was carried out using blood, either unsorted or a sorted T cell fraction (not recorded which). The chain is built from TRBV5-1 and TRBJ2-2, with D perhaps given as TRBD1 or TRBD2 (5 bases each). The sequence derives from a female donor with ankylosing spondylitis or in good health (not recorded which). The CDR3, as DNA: TGCGCCAGCAGCGACAGACTAAACACCGGGGAGCTGTTTTTT. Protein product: CASSDRLNTGELFF.